The 28 T cell receptor beta chains given below trace back to one sample, sequenced in a study of T cell responses to AZD1222 COVID-19 vaccine. This table comes from immunoSEQ multiplex PCR, and its TCRdb copy is limited to in-frame clones, with some not included. The sample includes about 46,000 clones, roughly 89% of them seen just once. The source was peripheral blood, collected 28 days after the second AZD1222 dose. The receptors were gathered from an adult who received the AZD1222 COVID-19 vaccine.

The chain carries TRBV7-6 and TRBJ2-7; 7 positions match TRBD2. The CDR3 sequence is 11 residues long. Germline V CDR1 and CDR2: SGHVS, FNYEAQ. Trimming at V came to 5 bases and at J to 12 bases, leaving 7 bases not matched to a gene. The CDR3 loop is CASSGGGGRYF. CDR3 sequence (DNA): TGTGCCAGCAGCGGAGGCGGGGGACGGTACTTC.

The V gene is TRBV30, the J gene TRBJ2-1; unclear D gene. The CDR3 extends over 14 amino acids. Deletions cut 0 bases from V and 1 base from J, with 7 bases between. The germline CDR1 and CDR2 sequences are GTSNPN and SVGIG (reference sequence). This CDR3 reads CAWSVYGSYNEQFF. In nucleotides, the CDR3 is TGTGCCTGGAGTGTATATGGGTCCTACAATGAGCAGTTCTTC.

This clone has only one observation. This sequence joins TRBV4-1 and TRBJ2-7; D perhaps matches TRBD2 (5 bases). The CDR3 length is 16 residues. Trimming stripped 4 bases from V and 0 bases from J, with 16 bases between. Germline lookup yields CDR1 MGHRA and CDR2 YSYEKL. The CDR3 here is CASSRAGGTSSYEQYF. CDR3 in DNA: TGCGCCAGCAGCCGCGCAGGAGGTACATCCTCCTACGAGCAGTACTTC.

The rearrangement uses TRBV6-1 and TRBJ2-1, with 10 bases aligning to TRBD2. Germline V gene lookup returns CDR1 MNHNS and CDR2 SASEGT. The CDR3 spans 16 residues. Trimming took 2 bases from V and 4 from J; bases not matched to a gene: 5. The CDR3 here is CASSEFLSGRYNEQFF. Here the CDR3 DNA reads TGTGCCAGCAGTGAATTTCTTAGCGGGAGGTACAATGAGCAGTTCTTC.

The chain employs TRBV3-1 (or the pseudogene TRBV3-2) and TRBJ1-1, with a possible D match to TRBD1 (6 bases). Germline-derived CDR1 and CDR2 are LGHDT and YNNKEL (reference sequence). V gave up 1 base and J gave up 4 bases, with 13 bases separating them. There are 15 residues in the CDR3. The CDR3 bases are TGTGCCAGCAGCCAAGCTGGGGGGGCGGGCACTGAAGCTTTCTTT. It is translated as CASSQAGGAGTEAFF.

The rearrangement links TRBV3-1 (or the pseudogene TRBV3-2) to TRBJ2-5; 8 bases match TRBD2. J was trimmed by 2 bases and V by 4 bases; bases with no gene match: 3. Germline assignment: CDR1 LGHDT and CDR2 YNNKEL (reference sequence). This CDR3 comprises 14 residues. The CDR3, as DNA: TGTGCCAGCAGCCGGGGACTAGAGCAAGAGACCCAGTACTTC. Encoded protein: CASSRGLEQETQYF.

This rearrangement joins TRBV6-5 to TRBJ1-1; 10 positions agree with TRBD1. The CDR3 extends over 11 amino acids. J lost 11 bases, V lost 7 bases, and 4 bases had no gene match. Germline CDR1 and CDR2: MNHEY and SVGAGI. The CDR3 loop reads CASTRTGGAFF. CDR3 coding DNA: TGTGCCAGCACCCGGACAGGGGGGGCTTTCTTT.

The V gene is TRBV6-5, the J gene TRBJ1-3; 9 nucleotides agree with TRBD1. Trimming at V came to 6 bases and at J to 4 bases, leaving 7 bases not matched to a gene. Germline V CDR1 and CDR2: MNHEY, SVGAGI. The CDR3 covers 15 residues. DNA of the CDR3: TGTGCCAGCAGGAGCGCCGGGACAGGGGGAAACACCATATATTTT. It translates to CASRSAGTGGNTIYF.

V is TRBV10-3 and J is TRBJ2-5; 8 bases map to TRBD1. This CDR3 contains 14 residues. J was trimmed by 4 bases and V by 6 bases; bases with no gene match: 7. CDR1 and CDR2 from the germline V gene are ENHRY and SYGVKD. The CDR3 reads CAIRPGQDTETQYF. CDR3 bases: TGTGCCATCAGGCCGGGACAGGACACAGAGACCCAGTACTTC.

The rearrangement joins TRBV13 to TRBJ2-7; 9 nucleotides line up with TRBD2. Germline assignment: CDR1 PRHDT and CDR2 FYEKMQ (reference sequence). CDR3 length: 15 residues. J lost 4 bases, V lost 3 bases, and 7 bases had no gene match. The CDR3 spells CASSLGGSGSYEQYF. CDR3 in DNA: TGTGCCAGCAGCTTGGGAGGTAGCGGGAGTTACGAGCAGTACTTC.

The genes are TRBV29-1 and TRBJ2-3; D ambiguous. Germline assignment: CDR1 SQVTM and CDR2 ANQGSEA. The CDR3 totals 13 residues. V was cut by 2 bases and J by 1 base, with 7 bases left in between. The CDR3 reads CSVERQGTDTQYF. CDR3 in DNA: TGCAGCGTTGAACGCCAGGGCACAGATACGCAGTATTTT.

The rearrangement uses TRBV3-1 (or the pseudogene TRBV3-2) and TRBJ2-2, with 9 positions matching TRBD1. The germline gives CDR1 LGHDT, CDR2 YNNKEL (reference sequence). Germline trimming cut 3 bases from V and 4 bases from J; bases unmatched to any gene: 6. The CDR3 consists of 16 residues. The CDR3 protein is CASSHRDRAITGELFF. The CDR3 nucleotides are TGTGCCAGCAGCCACCGGGACAGGGCAATCACCGGGGAGCTGTTTTTT.

The chain links TRBV19 to TRBJ2-2; the D is unclear. In germline, CDR1 is LNHDA, CDR2 SQIVND (reference sequence). The CDR3 consists of 13 residues. Trimming took off 6 bases at V and 0 bases at J, with 5 bases between the two ends. CDR3 nucleotides: TGTGCCAGTAGCGGTTCGAACACCGGGGAGCTGTTTTTT. Its protein is CASSGSNTGELFF.

The rearrangement links TRBV3-1 (or the pseudogene TRBV3-2) to TRBJ1-5; weak D call: TRBD1 (5 bases). CDR1 and CDR2 (germline): LGHDT, YNNKEL (reference sequence). Trimming left V 2 bases short and J 7 bases short, with 18 bases between. CDR3 length: 16 residues. The CDR3 reads CASSQSQQGSMQPQHF. The CDR3 DNA follows: TGTGCCAGCAGCCAAAGTCAGCAGGGAAGTATGCAGCCCCAGCATTTT.

The chain employs TRBV28 and TRBJ1-1; 7 bases match TRBD1. Germline V CDR1 and CDR2: MDHEN, SYDVKM. The J segment lost 10 bases and the V segment lost 4 bases, leaving 12 bases of the junction unmatched. The CDR3 is 14 residues long. In DNA form, the CDR3 reads TGTGCCAGCAGTTCACCGATGACACAGGGGACAGCTTTCTTT. Translating gives CASSSPMTQGTAFF.

The chain uses TRBV9 and TRBJ1-1, with a possible D match to TRBD1 (6 bases). Trimming pared 6 bases from V and 2 bases from J, leaving 14 bases between. This CDR3 is built from 14 residues. Germline V lookup: CDR1 SGDLS, CDR2 YYNGEE. Written as DNA, the CDR3 is TGTGCCAGCACCTTGGGGGCAGGCAACACTGAAGCTTTCTTT. Its protein product is CASTLGAGNTEAFF.

This clone has just a few counts. This chain connects TRBV5-1 to TRBJ2-7; D tentatively fits TRBD1 or TRBD2 (5 bases each). This CDR3 is built from 18 residues. Looked up from germline, CDR1 is SGHRS and CDR2 is YFSETQ. Trimming cost V 0 bases and J 0 bases, with 19 bases left between them. CDR3 residues: CASSLAIPGSRGSYEQYF. The CDR3 region has the DNA TGCGCCAGCAGCTTGGCTATACCCGGGTCGAGGGGCTCCTACGAGCAGTACTTC.

For the CDR3, the DNA is TGTGCCAGCAGGCAGGGGGTTTACACCGGGGAGCTGTTTTTT. It encodes CASRQGVYTGELFF. V and J are TRBV2 and TRBJ2-2, with 7 positions matching TRBD1. The CDR3 runs to 14 residues. Losses at the gene ends were 6 bases for V and 3 bases for J; bases not matched to a gene: 4. CDR1 is SNHLY and CDR2 is FYNNEI in the germline V gene. Combining the CDR3 with reference TRBV2 and TRBJ2-2 gives the whole variable domain EPEVTQTPSHQVTQMGQEVILRCVPISNHLYFYWYRQILGQKVEFLVSFYNNEISEKSEIFDDQFSVERPDGSNFTLKIRSTKLEDSAMYFCASRQGVYTGELFFGEGSRLTVL.

This sequence joins TRBV19 and TRBJ1-3, with D possibly being TRBD1 (6 bases). Germline V lookup: CDR1 LNHDA, CDR2 SQIVND (reference sequence). V shed 6 bases and J shed 0 bases, with 12 bases lying between them. The CDR3 consists of 15 residues. The CDR3 nucleotides are TGTGCCAGTAGCATTAACAGGGACTCTGGAAACACCATATATTTT. This encodes CASSINRDSGNTIYF.

V gene TRBV28 combines with J gene TRBJ2-2; D could derive from TRBD1 or TRBD2 (5 bases each). The CDR3 extends over 16 amino acids. CDR1 and CDR2 from the germline V gene are MDHEN and SYDVKM. V shed 5 bases and J shed 2 bases, with 15 bases lying between them. The chain's CDR3 is CASSPHRDHNTGELFF. The CDR3 region has the DNA TGTGCCAGCAGTCCCCACCGGGACCATAACACCGGGGAGCTGTTTTTT.

J is TRBJ2-5 and V is TRBV18; the D is unclear. Trimming left V 0 bases short and J 5 bases short, with 7 bases between. Germline CDR1 KGHSH, CDR2 LQKENI. This CDR3 is 13 amino acids long. The DNA for the CDR3 is TGTGCCAGCTCACCACCGATATTTGAGACCCAGTACTTC. Translating gives CASSPPIFETQYF.

The V gene is TRBV6-4, the J gene TRBJ1-6, with D perhaps matching TRBD1 (6 bases). The V gene's germline CDR1 is MRHNA and CDR2 SNTAGT. CDR3 length: 14 residues. Trimming took 2 bases from V and 10 from J, leaving 12 bases between them. The CDR3 protein is CASSDSEGGSPLHF. CDR3 coding DNA: TGTGCCAGCAGTGACAGCGAAGGGGGGTCACCCCTCCACTTT.

The V call is TRBV6-5, the J call TRBJ1-5; D is undetermined. V was pared by 7 bases and J by 4 bases, with 11 bases between. The V gene's germline CDR1 is MNHEY and CDR2 SVGAGI. CDR3 length: 13 amino acids. The CDR3 loop reads CASKRSGNQPQHF. The DNA of the CDR3 is TGTGCCAGCAAGCGGTCGGGAAATCAGCCCCAGCATTTT.

The chain is built from TRBV10-3 and TRBJ2-7; D is uncertain. Germline V CDR1 and CDR2: ENHRY, SYGVKD. Between the trimmed V and J ends, which lost 0 bases and 2 bases, there was a span of 8 bases. This CDR3 spans 14 amino acids. CDR3 region: CAISESTSTYEQYF. Written as DNA, the CDR3 is TGTGCCATCAGTGAGTCGACGTCCACCTACGAGCAGTACTTC.

The V call is TRBV7-8, the J call TRBJ2-3; TRBD1 matches at 7 bases. Germline CDR1 SGHVS, CDR2 FQNEAQ. V trimming: 3 bases; J trimming: 4 bases; junction bases outside the gene matches: 7. The CDR3 totals 15 residues. The CDR3 coding sequence is TGTGCCAGCAGCTTTTACAGGGGATCGGCAGATACGCAGTATTTT. Encoded protein: CASSFYRGSADTQYF.

V gene TRBV28 combines with J gene TRBJ1-6; no definite D call. V was shortened by 2 bases and J by 9 bases, with 14 bases between the two germline ends. Germline V gives CDR1 MDHEN, CDR2 SYDVKM. The CDR3 runs to 15 residues. This chain's CDR3 is CASSLGQFVVSPLHF. CDR3 DNA: TGTGCCAGCAGTTTAGGCCAGTTTGTTGTTTCACCCCTCCACTTT. Using reference TRBV28 and TRBJ1-6 for the parts outside the CDR3, the full variable domain is DVKVTQSSRYLVKRTGEKVFLECVQDMDHENMFWYRQDPGLGLRLIYFSYDVKMKEKGDIPEGYSVSREKKERFSLILESASTNQTSMYLCASSLGQFVVSPLHFGNGTRLTVT.

V gene TRBV19 combines with J gene TRBJ1-2; weak D call: TRBD1 (5 bases). CDR1 is LNHDA, CDR2 SQIVND, per germline (reference sequence). CDR3 length: 13 amino acids. V was clipped by 8 bases and J by 2 bases, with 12 bases between them. The CDR3 protein is CASWEEGNYGYTF. The DNA of the CDR3 is TGTGCCAGTTGGGAAGAGGGGAACTATGGCTACACCTTC.

The V and J genes are TRBV10-1 and TRBJ2-7, with a possible D match to TRBD2 (5 bases). Germline assignment: CDR1 WNHNN and CDR2 SYGVQD (reference sequence). This CDR3 has 15 amino acids. The germline V and J ends were trimmed by 0 bases and 2 bases, with 11 bases remaining between them. The CDR3 loop reads CASSESGDGPYEQYF. The CDR3 nucleotides are TGCGCCAGCAGTGAGTCCGGGGATGGACCCTACGAGCAGTACTTC.